What follows is one T cell receptor beta chain and its context. This clone has only one observation. The target of this receptor is not known. The record has no base qualities; no much larger clone is one base away. Including the terminal cysteine and phenylalanine, the CDR3 comprises 15 residues. Only the CDR3 DNA stays, 45 bases, in frame from base 1. Looking up the germline V gene yields CDR1 SGHTS and CDR2 YDEGEE. Relative to germline, V is missing 4 bases and J is missing 8 bases, with 12 bases of the junction outside any gene match. The donors belonged to the validation cohort of approximately 130 subjects, which was separate from the approximately 700-subject first cohort. These data originate in a study of cytomegalovirus exposure and HLA in healthy donors (dated by TCRdb to about 2017). Regarding the research as a whole: A later analysis indicated that the 120 or so validation repertoires were generated on the platform also employed for the 700 or so repertoires of the first cohort. The study combined high-throughput TCR immunosequencing, statistical association of individual TCRs with disease status, and machine learning to predict cytomegalovirus infection status. The study was designed to test whether signatures of past pathogen exposure could be identified by cataloging public T cell receptors. A separate validation cohort of about 110 different subjects was used in addition to the roughly 700-subject first cohort. Overall study results and their limits: A later analysis found that TCRs clustered in the first cohort also tended to co-occur in the roughly 120 validation repertoires, with 90% to 95% of cluster scores above 0. Across donors, most TCR sequences were observed very rarely, whereas some public TCRs were present in many individuals. A total of around 150 TCR beta chains were listed by the study as associated with cytomegalovirus. A later analysis lacked HLA typing for the validation cohort, so it scored co-occurrence in that cohort across all 120 or so repertoires. It was suggested by the authors that the approach could potentially be generalized to other disease states and immunological phenotypes. Three of the identified cytomegalovirus-associated TCR beta chains were confirmed in vitro to be specific for cytomegalovirus antigens. Cytomegalovirus status was reported to be diagnosed by the classifier with high specificity and sensitivity in both the original and validation cohorts.

The library came from the immunoSEQ multiplex PCR assay. In the paper's pipeline: A statistical classification framework was built to diagnose cytomegalovirus status from the catalog of TCR beta chain sequences. Sourced from immuneACCESS, this table was stored by TCRdb with only in-frame sequences that have V and J called. A share of the clones is absent; for the studies checked, an unresolved V gene accounts for under half, and the remainder has no known explanation. That table supplies the V and J calls and clone size; D and trimming were determined from the DNA. This sample gives fewer than 120,000 clones in total; roughly 90% of them show up just once. Clones ranked in the top ten supply approximately 1.4% of the sample.

The specimen sequenced was PBMCs. This clonotype was sampled from a woman between 25 and 40 years old in good health and CMV-seropositive. The receptor chain draws on TRBV5-8 and TRBJ1-3, with 7 bases matching TRBD1. The nucleotide sequence reads as follows: TGTGCCAGCAGCGTGCCAGGGGGAATACGGCACACCATATATTTT. This translates into CASSVPGGIRHTIYF.